These 23 T cell receptor beta chains share one sample of origin, sequenced in a study of response to subunit inactivated influenza vaccine. TCRdb processed the RT-PCR reads anew with MiXCR; each CDR3 protein has one entry. The data hold about 540,000 distinct CDR3 sequences, with roughly 23% observed a single time. Another study also made use of these data, one on T cells expressing NK-cell markers. That source reports: As the method of synthesis, 5'RACE template switching with UMIs yielded TCR beta cDNA.

The sample consisted of CD4+ T cells sorted from PBMCs, taken approximately 12 days after vaccination. The receptors originated from a man aged 50-60 years who received an inactivated influenza vaccine.

In its sample, this clonotype was seen a few times. This chain uses TRBV24-1 with TRBJ2-3; D unresolved. Germline V lookup: CDR1 KGHDR, CDR2 SFDVKD. The CDR3 is 14 residues long. V lost 5 bases, J lost 3 bases, and 11 bases lay in between. CDR3 sequence reads: CATSGQTRTDTQYF. For the CDR3, the DNA is TGTGCCACCAGTGGGCAGACGCGGACAGATACGCAGTATTTT.

This clonotype was counted a few times. Here the CDR3 reads CASTGTGGNTGELFF. In nucleotides, the CDR3 is TGTGCCAGCACCGGGACAGGGGGGAACACCGGGGAGCTGTTTTTT. The gene calls are TRBV2 and TRBJ2-2; 11 bases map to TRBD1. J lost 1 base, V lost 7 bases, and 2 bases had no gene match. This CDR3 contains 15 residues. CDR1 and CDR2 (germline): SNHLY, FYNNEI. Complete variable domain (other parts from reference TRBV2 and TRBJ2-2): EPEVTQTPSHQVTQMGQEVILRCVPISNHLYFYWYRQILGQKVEFLVSFYNNEISEKSEIFDDQFSVERPDGSNFTLKIRSTKLEDSAMYFCASTGTGGNTGELFFGEGSRLTVL.

This chain connects TRBV10-3 to TRBJ2-5; 11 bases line up with TRBD2. V lost 8 bases and J lost 4; bases outside the gene matches: 0. Looked up from germline, CDR1 is ENHRY and CDR2 is SYGVKD. This CDR3 comprises 12 residues. The CDR3 reads CAIGLAGETQYF. Written as DNA, the CDR3 is TGTGCCATCGGACTAGCGGGAGAGACCCAGTACTTC.

This clonotype came up a few times. V is TRBV4-3 and J is TRBJ2-5, with D possibly called TRBD1 or TRBD2 (5 bases each). The V gene's germline CDR1 is LGHNA and CDR2 YSLEER. The V gene lost 1 base and the J gene lost 5 bases, with 11 bases spanning the gap. This CDR3 is built from 14 residues. This CDR3 is CASSQGSREETQYF. The CDR3 DNA follows: TGCGCCAGCAGCCAAGGGTCCAGGGAGGAGACCCAGTACTTC.

This clonotype showed up just a few times. The gene calls are TRBV28 and TRBJ1-3, with unresolved D. V lost 5 bases and J 0 bases, leaving 11 bases between the germline ends. The CDR3 extends over 15 amino acids. Looked up from germline, CDR1 is MDHEN and CDR2 is SYDVKM. CDR3 bases: TGTGCCAGCAGTCGCCGGGTCCTCTCTGGAAACACCATATATTTT. Its translation: CASSRRVLSGNTIYF.

The chain carries TRBV5-5 and TRBJ1-2, with D hard to call. CDR1 SGHKS and CDR2 YYEKEE come from the germline V gene (reference sequence). The CDR3 contains 14 residues. Trimming cost V 0 bases and J 4 bases, with 10 bases left between them. CDR3 amino acids: CASSLAPAAYGYTF. CDR3 nucleotides: TGTGCCAGCAGCTTGGCCCCGGCAGCCTATGGCTACACCTTC.

As concerns this clonotype: This may stem from a read error, because a much larger clone lies one nucleotide away. The chain has TRBV15 and TRBJ1-5; D remains unclear. This CDR3 has 12 amino acids. The ends were cut back, 2 bases at V and 3 bases at J, with 2 bases in the middle. From germline, CDR1 is LNHNV and CDR2 YYDKDF (reference sequence). CDR3 DNA sequence: TGTGCCACCAGCAGAAACAATCAGCCCCAGCATTTT. Its protein product is CATSRNNQPQHF.

The chain links TRBV4-2 to TRBJ2-7; 8 nucleotides agree with TRBD2. The CDR3 extends over 14 amino acids. The junction had 3 bases not matched to a gene; V was cut back by 1 base and J by 4 bases. Germline V lookup: CDR1 LGHNA, CDR2 YNFKEQ. DNA for the CDR3: TGTGCCAGCAGCCAAGCCGGGGGGGAGTACGAGCAGTACTTC. Translated, it gives CASSQAGGEYEQYF.

This clonotype appeared a few times. The chain couples TRBV5-1 to TRBJ1-1, with D possibly matching TRBD1 (5 bases). Germline assignment: CDR1 SGHRS and CDR2 YFSETQ. The CDR3 is 17 residues long. V lost 0 bases to trimming and J lost 1 base, with 16 bases between them. CDR3 in DNA: TGCGCCAGCAGCTTGGATGGGGCAGGGTCGCCGAACACTGAAGCTTTCTTT. Its translation is CASSLDGAGSPNTEAFF.

The chain joins TRBV15 to TRBJ2-7, with D possibly TRBD2 on 6 matching bases. The CDR3 is 14 residues long. Germline V lookup: CDR1 LNHNV, CDR2 YYDKDF (reference sequence). V shed 2 bases and J shed 6 bases, with 14 bases lying between them. Here the CDR3 DNA reads TGTGCCACCAGCAGACCCTCCCCGGGGGTCGAGCAGTACTTC. It specifies CATSRPSPGVEQYF.

This clonotype occurred a few times. The genes are TRBV9 and TRBJ1-2; D unclear. Between the trimmed V and J ends, which lost 0 bases and 2 bases, there was a span of 11 bases. This CDR3 is built from 15 residues. Germline CDR1 reads SGDLS; CDR2 reads YYNGEE. CDR3 in DNA: TGTGCCAGCAGCGTAGGACCGGACCGGAACTATGGCTACACCTTC. This sequence encodes CASSVGPDRNYGYTF.

This clonotype was detected once. CDR3 in amino acids: CAWSVLSRGEQYF. The CDR3 DNA reads TGTGCCTGGAGTGTACTATCAAGGGGCGAGCAGTACTTC. The gene calls are TRBV30 and TRBJ2-7; maybe TRBD1 (5 bases). CDR1 is GTSNPN, CDR2 SVGIG, per germline (reference sequence). The CDR3 runs to 13 residues. V lost 0 bases and J 6 bases, leaving 12 bases between the germline ends.

This clonotype was observed many times. This sequence joins TRBV4-1 and TRBJ1-3; possible D gene TRBD1, 5 bases. Trimming left V 0 bases short and J 0 bases short, with 9 bases between. CDR3 length: 16 amino acids. Germline CDR1 is MGHRA and CDR2 is YSYEKL. Here the CDR3 reads CASSQEGPYSGNTIYF. The CDR3 DNA is TGCGCCAGCAGCCAAGAGGGACCTTACTCTGGAAACACCATATATTTT.

The V gene is TRBV7-9, the J gene TRBJ2-1; D gene uncertain. V dropped 2 bases and J dropped 7 bases, with 6 bases sitting between them. In germline, CDR1 is SEHNR, CDR2 FQNEAQ (reference sequence). The CDR3 runs 12 residues. CDR3 sequence reads: CASSLMVNEQFF. The CDR3, as DNA: TGTGCCAGCAGCTTAATGGTGAATGAGCAGTTCTTC.

The gene calls are TRBV6-2 or TRBV6-3 and TRBJ2-3; no firm D call. In germline, CDR1 is MNHEY, CDR2 SVGEGT. V gave up 5 bases and J gave up 3 bases, with 6 bases separating them. The CDR3 has 12 residues. CDR3 nucleotides: TGTGCCAGCAGTCAGACGACAGATACGCAGTATTTT. Amino acid sequence: CASSQTTDTQYF.

The chain uses TRBV20-1 and TRBJ2-7, with TRBD2 matching over 9 bases. V shed 5 bases, J shed 3 bases, and the junction held 5 bases outside the gene matches. Germline-derived CDR1 and CDR2 are DFQATT and SNEGSKA (reference sequence). This CDR3 comprises 13 residues. The CDR3 DNA reads TGCAGTGCTCAAAGCGGGAGGCTCTACGAGCAGTACTTC. This encodes CSAQSGRLYEQYF.

This clonotype was seen a handful of times. The rearrangement joins TRBV5-1 to TRBJ2-5; maybe TRBD1 (6 bases). Germline lookup yields CDR1 SGHRS and CDR2 YFSETQ. This CDR3 has 15 amino acids. Trimming took 1 base from V and 5 from J, leaving 15 bases between them. CDR3 nucleotide sequence: TGCGCCAGCAGCTTGTCTGGGGGCGAGGGGGAGACCCAGTACTTC. It yields the protein CASSLSGGEGETQYF.

The chain combines TRBV28 with TRBJ1-1; weak D call: TRBD1 (6 bases). This CDR3 is built from 12 residues. Germline V gene sequence: CDR1 MDHEN, CDR2 SYDVKM. Trimming left V 4 bases short and J 11 bases short, with 14 bases between. This CDR3 reads CASSSYRAAAFF. The DNA of the CDR3 is TGTGCCAGCAGTTCTTACAGGGCGGCCGCTTTCTTT.

This clonotype was recorded at least ten times. It is unclear where the CDR3 begins or ends on the DNA, so no DNA is shown, and the CDR3 is as TCRdb lists it. The rearrangement joins TRBV6-2 or TRBV6-3 to TRBJ2-7; TRBD2 is the table's D call, not checked against the DNA. CDR1 and CDR2 (germline): MNHEY, SVGEGT. The CDR3 comprises 14 residues, both ends counted. The CDR3: CASSSSGGFYEQYF.

The rearrangement joins TRBV7-2 to TRBJ2-7; possibly TRBD1 for D (5 bases). V shed 1 base and J shed 0 bases, with 13 bases lying between them. This CDR3 comprises 16 residues. Germline V gives CDR1 SGHTA, CDR2 FQGNSA. CDR3 sequence: CASSLVGADNSYEQYF. The CDR3 DNA is TGTGCCAGCAGCTTAGTTGGGGCGGACAACTCCTACGAGCAGTACTTC.

This clonotype was detected a few times. The chain uses TRBV5-1 and TRBJ2-7; the match to TRBD2 covers 11 bases. The CDR3 runs to 15 residues. V gave up 6 bases and J gave up 3 bases; unmatched junction bases: 8. Germline CDR1 and CDR2: SGHRS and YFSETQ. CDR3 DNA: TGCGCCAGCACCATGAGGGGGACTAGCGGCTACGAGCAGTACTTC. Protein product: CASTMRGTSGYEQYF.

This clonotype has just a few counts. The chain links TRBV7-2 to TRBJ2-3, with D possibly being TRBD2 (7 bases). Germline V CDR1 and CDR2: SGHTA, FQGNSA. Between the trimmed V and J ends, which lost 3 bases and 13 bases, there was a span of 17 bases. The CDR3 is 13 amino acids. CDR3 nucleotide sequence: TGTGCCAGCAGCTTGGGGGGGGCGCGGGGGAAGTATTTT. Its translation: CASSLGGARGKYF.

V is TRBV12-3 or TRBV12-4 and J is TRBJ1-4; tentative D call: TRBD1 (6 bases). This CDR3 contains 15 residues. V was trimmed by 1 base and J by 6 bases, leaving 12 bases between them. The CDR3 reads CASSLGAGDHEKLFF. The CDR3 nucleotides are TGTGCCAGCAGTTTAGGCGCAGGGGATCATGAAAAACTGTTTTTT.